By share, the clone carrying this T cell receptor (beta chain) ranks as medium-sized (0.01 to 0.1%). Its antigen is currently unknown. There are 14 residues in the CDR3. CDR1 and CDR2 from the germline V gene are LGHDT and YNNKEL (reference sequence). The V end was cut by 3 bases, the J end by 1 base, with 9 bases between. Time point here: sample taken at primary tumor resection. The sequenced material consisted of unsorted whole RNA from tumor, nontumor lung or frozen PBMC. One entry per CDR3 protein, called by TCRdb with MiXCR from the 5' RACE reads. The sample contains more than 1,500 distinct CDR3 sequences, around 13% of which appear only once. This sample was taken from a study of spatial heterogeneity in lung cancer. Study summary: Strong correlation linked TCR transcript counts in tumor regions to a T cell module score derived from matched bulk RNA-seq. Notes on the study in general: Tumoral mutation counts were tracked by counts of expanded intratumoral alpha and beta TCRs.

This sample comprised lung tumor tissue, obtained at surgery. This receptor was identified in a male donor with early-stage non-small cell lung cancer. The gene calls are TRBV3-1 and TRBJ1-2; perhaps TRBD1 as D (6 bases). The CDR3 sequence: CASSHNRVNYGYTF. CDR3 nucleotide sequence: TGTGCCAGCAGCCACAACAGGGTTAACTATGGCTACACCTTC. The full variable domain, with the rest looked up from reference TRBV3-1 and TRBJ1-2, is DTAVSQTPKYLVTQMGNDKSIKCEQNLGHDTMYWYKQDSKKFLKIMFSYNNKELIINETVPNRFSPKSPDKAHLNLHINSLELGDSAVYFCASSHNRVNYGYTFGSGTRLTVV.